This TCR beta chain originates from a study of CD8+CD57+ T cells in acquired aplastic anemia. Study as a whole: The study obtained an average of 3.2 ug of DNA from sorted CD4+ and CD8+ cells. CD4+ cells from healthy donors averaged about 10 million reads. The study, taken as a whole, reports: CD8+ Simpson's diversity showed no significant patient-control difference. Between patients and controls, over 25 CD8+ CDR3 sequences were found in common.

Genomic DNA templated the TCR beta VDJ and CDR3 profiling. TCRdb re-called the reads through MiXCR, storing one row per CDR3 protein. Of roughly 130,000 distinct CDR3 sequences listed, 48% were seen once; the top ten hold 2% to 3%. This clonotype turned up a few times. Its specificity is not known. Trimming removed 6 bases from V and 7 bases from J; junction bases left unmatched: 6. This CDR3 spans 13 amino acids. Germline CDR1 SQVTM, CDR2 ANQGSEA. The source is a human donor in good health, serving as a control. Material for sequencing was sorted CD4+, CD8+, or CD8+CD57+ T cells (not recorded which) from PBMCs. J is TRBJ1-2 and V is TRBV29-1; TRBD1 agrees at 12 bases. CDR3 DNA sequence: TGCAGCGTCGGGACAGGGGGCCTTCTTGGCTACACCTTC. Its protein is CSVGTGGLLGYTF.